The rows below give T cell receptor beta chains drawn from one sample of a study of cytomegalovirus exposure and HLA in healthy donors. Generated by immunoSEQ multiplex PCR, the TCRdb table keeps only in-frame clones and is missing some. This table holds about 120,000 clones, around three quarters found once. Sequencing input: PBMCs. The receptors originated from a man aged 25-40 years in good health and CMV-seropositive. CDR3s include the opening cysteine and the closing phenylalanine or tryptophan.

TRBV5-1	TRBJ2-5	CASSHGTKETQYF
TRBV4-2	TRBJ2-6	CASSLGQGGSSGANGLTF
TRBV7-9	TRBJ2-3	CASSLVLAEGDTQYF
TRBV2	TRBJ2-7	CASSGFSGGYEQYF
TRBV5-1	TRBJ2-1	CASGQGINNEQFF
TRBV21-1	TRBJ2-7	CASSKVPGGGEQYF
TRBV15	TRBJ1-4	CATSRGEGAAEKLFF
TRBV4-1	TRBJ1-5	CASSQVSLQGARNQPQHF
TRBV15	TRBJ2-3	CATEKLADTQYF
TRBV7-2	TRBJ1-2	CASSKDREYGYTF
TRBV5-1	TRBJ2-3	CASSLSGTTDTQYF
TRBV27	TRBJ2-7	CASSFRLATPYEQYF
TRBV7-7	TRBJ1-3	CASSGGTGAGNTIYF
TRBV6-1	TRBJ1-2	CASSETGEYGYTF
TRBV4-3	TRBJ2-4	CASSQDLSRGGLAKNSQYF
TRBV4-1	TRBJ2-2	CASSQRDWGGELFF
TRBV2	TRBJ1-4	CASSENRGNEKLFF
TRBV16	TRBJ2-7	CASSARDSGAYEQYF
TRBV2	TRBJ2-1	CASSAPAGTTLVNEQFF
TRBV6-5	TRBJ1-2	CASGGTQGAFYGYTF
TRBV27	TRBJ2-7	CASANRGDEQYF
TRBV7-9	TRBJ2-1	CASRGFSSYNEQFF
TRBV7-8	TRBJ2-5	CASSLGSSGSRETQYF
TRBV6-1	TRBJ1-4	CASSPIISEKLFF
TRBV19	TRBJ1-4	CASSPYIGVQGEVEKLFF
TRBV7-3	TRBJ1-5	CASSLTGDQPQHF
TRBV10-3	TRBJ2-1	CAISEWGGGSYNEQFF
TRBV27	TRBJ1-2	CASSFRRQALRGYTF
TRBV18	TRBJ2-5	CASSPPGQRKETQYF
TRBV7-2	TRBJ2-7	CASSLLSGGLSYEQYF
TRBV5-6	TRBJ2-3	CASSSTRTSGGTDTQYF
TRBV5-1	-	CASSLVSGVSYEQYF
TRBV7-9	TRBJ1-1	CVSSLARGAGSTEAFF
TRBV5-1	TRBJ2-2	CASSPRRGADTGELFF
TRBV9	TRBJ2-2	CASSNRAGTGITGELFF
TRBV7-2	TRBJ2-1	CASSSGLARFGQFF
TRBV30	TRBJ1-3	CAWTLRGEGTGNTIYF
TRBV5-5	TRBJ1-2	CASSLGGSAYGYTF
TRBV13	TRBJ1-1	CASSLMFGAGEFEAFF
TRBV5-1	TRBJ2-7	CASSLDSPIYEQYF
TRBV5-5	TRBJ1-1	CASNRQGIGTEAFF
TRBV6-6	TRBJ1-6	CASSYGQPNSPLHF
TRBV19	TRBJ1-1	CASSSPPFAEAFF